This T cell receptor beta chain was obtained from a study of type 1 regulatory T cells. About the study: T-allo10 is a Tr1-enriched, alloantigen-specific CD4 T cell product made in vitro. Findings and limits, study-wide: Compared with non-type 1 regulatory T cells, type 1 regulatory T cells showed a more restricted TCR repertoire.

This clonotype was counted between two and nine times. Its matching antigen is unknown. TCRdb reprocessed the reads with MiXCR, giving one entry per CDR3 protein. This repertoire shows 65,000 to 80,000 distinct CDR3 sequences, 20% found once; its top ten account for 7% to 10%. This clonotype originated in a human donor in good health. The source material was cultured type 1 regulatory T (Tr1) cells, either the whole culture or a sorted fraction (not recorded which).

The DNA for the CDR3 is TGCAGCGTTGGGACGGCCAACGGAGATGGCTACACCTTC. Residues: CSVGTANGDGYTF. The V call is TRBV29-1, the J call TRBJ1-2, with D hard to call. The V gene's germline CDR1 is SQVTM and CDR2 ANQGSEA. The V and J ends lost 4 bases and 6 bases respectively, with 15 bases between them. The CDR3 runs 13 residues.